This T cell receptor (beta chain) was found in a study of response to subunit inactivated influenza vaccine. In regard to this clonotype: Antigen: not known.

Regarding the study as a whole: The authors put forward the suggestion that each seasonal influenza vaccination may bring in only a limited number of new T cells.

One entry per CDR3 protein, called by TCRdb with MiXCR from the RT-PCR reads. The sample includes hundreds of thousands of distinct CDR3 sequences, approximately 10% of them seen just once. Trimming left V 4 bases short and J 7 bases short, with 10 bases between. The CDR3 totals 12 residues. Germline V gene lookup returns CDR1 MDHEN and CDR2 SYDVKM. The V gene is TRBV28, the J gene TRBJ2-5; TRBD2 might be the D (6 bases). The TCR was taken from a man aged 50-60 years who received an inactivated influenza vaccine. This material consisted of PBMCs from blood, taken on the day of vaccination. In DNA form, the CDR3 reads TGTGCCAGCAGTTGGGGGGTATGGACCCAGTACTTC. This encodes CASSWGVWTQYF. The variable domain in full, with the rest retrieved from reference TRBV28 and TRBJ2-5, is DVKVTQSSRYLVKRTGEKVFLECVQDMDHENMFWYRQDPGLGLRLIYFSYDVKMKEKGDIPEGYSVSREKKERFSLILESASTNQTSMYLCASSWGVWTQYFGPGTRLLVL.